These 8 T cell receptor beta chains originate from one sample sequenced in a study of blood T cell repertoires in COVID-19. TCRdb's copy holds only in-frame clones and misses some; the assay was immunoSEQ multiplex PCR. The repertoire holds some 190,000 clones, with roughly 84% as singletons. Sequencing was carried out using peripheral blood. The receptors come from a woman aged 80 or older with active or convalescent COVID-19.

The CDR3 reads CASSVWREGSYNEQFF. The CDR3 DNA is TGTGCCAGCAGCGTATGGAGGGAGGGTTCCTACAATGAGCAGTTCTTC. This sequence joins TRBV9 and TRBJ2-1; 7 bases fit TRBD2. The CDR3 is made up of 16 amino acids. In germline, CDR1 is SGDLS, CDR2 YYNGEE. Trimming cost V 1 base and J 1 base; bases outside gene matches: 5.

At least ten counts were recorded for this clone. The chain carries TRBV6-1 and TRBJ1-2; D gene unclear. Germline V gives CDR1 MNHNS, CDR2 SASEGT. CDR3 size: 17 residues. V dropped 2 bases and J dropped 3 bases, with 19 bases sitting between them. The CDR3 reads CASSEPGTTANYYGYTF. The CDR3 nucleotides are TGTGCCAGCAGTGAACCTGGTACAACAGCCAATTACTATGGCTACACCTTC.

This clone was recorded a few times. CDR3 sequence (DNA): TGTGCCAGCAGCTTTTGGCCTCAGAACACTGAAGCTTTCTTT. Translated, it gives CASSFWPQNTEAFF. The chain uses TRBV5-6 and TRBJ1-1; no firm D call. The CDR3 consists of 14 residues. Looked up from germline, CDR1 is SGHDT and CDR2 is YYEEEE. V dropped 2 bases and J dropped 1 base, with 9 bases sitting between them.

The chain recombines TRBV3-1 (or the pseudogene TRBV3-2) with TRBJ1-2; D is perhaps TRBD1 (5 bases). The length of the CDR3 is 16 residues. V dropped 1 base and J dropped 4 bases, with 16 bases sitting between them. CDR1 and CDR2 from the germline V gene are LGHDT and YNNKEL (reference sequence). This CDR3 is CASSQGGRSDTYGYTF. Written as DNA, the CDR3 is TGTGCCAGCAGCCAAGGGGGCAGGTCGGATACCTATGGCTACACCTTC.

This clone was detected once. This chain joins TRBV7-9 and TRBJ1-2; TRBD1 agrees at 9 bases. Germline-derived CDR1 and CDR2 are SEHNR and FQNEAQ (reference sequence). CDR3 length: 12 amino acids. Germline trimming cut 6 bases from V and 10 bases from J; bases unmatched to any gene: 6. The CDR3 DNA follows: TGTGCCAGCAGTAGGGACAGGGTAGACTACACCTTC. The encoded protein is CASSRDRVDYTF.

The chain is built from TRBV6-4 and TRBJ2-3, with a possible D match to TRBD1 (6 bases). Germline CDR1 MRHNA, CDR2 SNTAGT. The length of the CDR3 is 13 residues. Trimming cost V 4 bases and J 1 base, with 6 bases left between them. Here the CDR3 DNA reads TGTGCCAGCAGTGCAGGGGGCACAGATACGCAGTATTTT. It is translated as CASSAGGTDTQYF.

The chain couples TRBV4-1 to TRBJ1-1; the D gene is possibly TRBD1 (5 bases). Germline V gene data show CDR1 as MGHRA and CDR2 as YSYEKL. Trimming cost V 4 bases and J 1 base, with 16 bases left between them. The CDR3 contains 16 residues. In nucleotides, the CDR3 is TGCGCCAGCAGCCCCGGCGGGGGACGAGGGAACACTGAAGCTTTCTTT. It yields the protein CASSPGGGRGNTEAFF.

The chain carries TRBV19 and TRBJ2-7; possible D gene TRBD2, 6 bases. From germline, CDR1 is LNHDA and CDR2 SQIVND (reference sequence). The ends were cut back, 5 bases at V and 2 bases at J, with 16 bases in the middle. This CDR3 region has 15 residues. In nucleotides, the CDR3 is TGTGCCAGTAGTCTCCTCCTGACTAGTCCCTACGAGCAGTACTTC. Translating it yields CASSLLLTSPYEQYF.